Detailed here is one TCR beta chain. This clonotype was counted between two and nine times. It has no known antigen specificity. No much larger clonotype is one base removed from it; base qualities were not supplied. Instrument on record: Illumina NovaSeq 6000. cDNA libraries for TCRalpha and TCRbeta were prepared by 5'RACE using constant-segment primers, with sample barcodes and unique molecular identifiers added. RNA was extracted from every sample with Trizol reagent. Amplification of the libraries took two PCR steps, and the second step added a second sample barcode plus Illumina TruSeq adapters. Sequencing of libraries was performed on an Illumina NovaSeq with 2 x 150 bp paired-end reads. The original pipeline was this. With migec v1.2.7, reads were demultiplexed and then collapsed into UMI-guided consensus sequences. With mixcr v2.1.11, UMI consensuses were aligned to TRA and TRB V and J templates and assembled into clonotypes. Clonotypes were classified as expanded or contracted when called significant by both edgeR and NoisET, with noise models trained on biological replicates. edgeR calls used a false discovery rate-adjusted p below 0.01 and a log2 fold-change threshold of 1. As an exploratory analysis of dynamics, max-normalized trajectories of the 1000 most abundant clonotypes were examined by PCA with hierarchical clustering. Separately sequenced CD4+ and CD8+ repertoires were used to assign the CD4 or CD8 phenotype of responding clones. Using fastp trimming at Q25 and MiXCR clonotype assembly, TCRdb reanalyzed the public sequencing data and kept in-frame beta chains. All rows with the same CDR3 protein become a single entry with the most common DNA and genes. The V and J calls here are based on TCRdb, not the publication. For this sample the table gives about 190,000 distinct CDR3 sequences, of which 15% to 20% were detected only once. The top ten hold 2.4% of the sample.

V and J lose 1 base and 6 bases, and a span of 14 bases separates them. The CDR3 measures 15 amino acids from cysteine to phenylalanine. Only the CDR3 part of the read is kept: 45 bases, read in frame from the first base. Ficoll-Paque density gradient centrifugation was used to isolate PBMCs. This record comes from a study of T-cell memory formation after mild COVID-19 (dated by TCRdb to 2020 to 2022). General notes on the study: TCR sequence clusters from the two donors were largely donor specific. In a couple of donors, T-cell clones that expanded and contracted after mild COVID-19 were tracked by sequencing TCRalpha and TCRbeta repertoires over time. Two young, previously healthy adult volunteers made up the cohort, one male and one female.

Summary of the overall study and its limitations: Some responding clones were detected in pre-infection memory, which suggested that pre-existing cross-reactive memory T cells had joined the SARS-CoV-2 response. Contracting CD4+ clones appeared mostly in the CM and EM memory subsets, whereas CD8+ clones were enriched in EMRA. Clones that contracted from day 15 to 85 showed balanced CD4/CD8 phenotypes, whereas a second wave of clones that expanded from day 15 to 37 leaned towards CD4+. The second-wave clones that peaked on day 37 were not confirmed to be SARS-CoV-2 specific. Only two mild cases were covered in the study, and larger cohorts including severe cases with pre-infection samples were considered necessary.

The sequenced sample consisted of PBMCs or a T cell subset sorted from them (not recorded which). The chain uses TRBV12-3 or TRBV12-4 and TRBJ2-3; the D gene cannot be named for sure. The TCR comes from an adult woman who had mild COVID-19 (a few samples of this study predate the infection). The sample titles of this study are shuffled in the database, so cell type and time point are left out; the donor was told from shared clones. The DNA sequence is TGTGCCAGCAGTTTAGTAAGTCATCTGTGGGATACGCAGTATTTT. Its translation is CASSLVSHLWDTQYF.